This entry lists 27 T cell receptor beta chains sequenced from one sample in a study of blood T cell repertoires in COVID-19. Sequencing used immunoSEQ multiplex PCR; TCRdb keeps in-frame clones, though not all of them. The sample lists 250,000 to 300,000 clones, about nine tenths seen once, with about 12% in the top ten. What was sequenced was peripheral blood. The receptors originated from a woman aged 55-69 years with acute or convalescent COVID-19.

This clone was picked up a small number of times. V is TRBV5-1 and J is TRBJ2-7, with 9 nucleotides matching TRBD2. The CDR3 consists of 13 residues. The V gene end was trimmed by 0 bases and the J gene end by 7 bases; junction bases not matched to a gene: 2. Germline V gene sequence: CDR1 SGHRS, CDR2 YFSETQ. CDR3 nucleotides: TGCGCCAGCAGCTTGGATCTAGCGGGAGAGCAGTACTTC. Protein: CASSLDLAGEQYF. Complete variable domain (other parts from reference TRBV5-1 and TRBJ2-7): KAGVTQTPRYLIKTRGQQVTLSCSPISGHRSVSWYQQTPGQGLQFLFEYFSETQRNKGNFPGRFSGRQFSNSRSEMNVSTLELGDSALYLCASSLDLAGEQYFGPGTRLTVT.

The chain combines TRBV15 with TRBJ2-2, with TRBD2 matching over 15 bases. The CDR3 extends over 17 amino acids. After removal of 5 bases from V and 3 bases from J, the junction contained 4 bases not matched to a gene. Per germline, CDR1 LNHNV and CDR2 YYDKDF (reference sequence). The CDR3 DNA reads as TGTGCCACCAGCGGGGGACTAGCGGGGGGATACACCGGGGAGCTGTTTTTT. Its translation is CATSGGLAGGYTGELFF. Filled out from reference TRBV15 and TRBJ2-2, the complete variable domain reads DAMVIQNPRYQVTQFGKPVTLSCSQTLNHNVMYWYQQKSSQAPKLLFHYYDKDFNNEADTPDNFQSRRPNTSFCFLDIRSPGLGDTAMYLCATSGGLAGGYTGELFFGEGSRLTVL.

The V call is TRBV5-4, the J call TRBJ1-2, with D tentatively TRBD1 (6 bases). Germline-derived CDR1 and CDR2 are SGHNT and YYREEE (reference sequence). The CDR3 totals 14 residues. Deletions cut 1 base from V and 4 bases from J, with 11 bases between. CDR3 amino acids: CASSLIGGGYGYTF. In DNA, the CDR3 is TGTGCCAGCAGCTTGATAGGGGGGGGCTATGGCTACACCTTC. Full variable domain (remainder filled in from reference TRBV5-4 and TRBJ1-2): ETGVTQSPTHLIKTRGQQVTLRCSSQSGHNTVSWYQQALGQGPQFIFQYYREEENGRGNFPPRFSGLQFPNYSSELNVNALELDDSALYLCASSLIGGGYGYTFGSGTRLTVV.

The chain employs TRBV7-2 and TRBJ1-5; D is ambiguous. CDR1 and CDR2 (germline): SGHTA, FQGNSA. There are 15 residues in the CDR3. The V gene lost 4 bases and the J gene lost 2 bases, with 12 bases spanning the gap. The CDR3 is CASSSPGVGNQPQHF. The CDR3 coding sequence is TGTGCCAGCAGCTCCCCGGGTGTCGGCAATCAGCCCCAGCATTTT.

In DNA, the CDR3 is TGTGCCAGCTCACTACTTCCCGGGACAGGGAATGAGCAGTTCTTC. It codes for CASSLLPGTGNEQFF. V and J are TRBV18 and TRBJ2-1; 9 bases align to TRBD1. The germline gives CDR1 KGHSH, CDR2 LQKENI. The junction had 8 bases not matched to a gene; V was cut back by 4 bases and J by 7 bases. This CDR3 is 15 amino acids long. Based on the CDR3 plus reference TRBV18 and TRBJ2-1, the full variable domain is NAGVMQNPRHLVRRRGQEARLRCSPMKGHSHVYWYRQLPEEGLKFMVYLQKENIIDESGMPKERFSAEFPKEGPSILRIQQVVRGDSAAYFCASSLLPGTGNEQFFGPGTRLTVL.

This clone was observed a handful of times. CDR3 DNA: TGTGCCAGCAGTCCCCGGGGAGCGGGGGATTCCTACGAGCAGTACTTC. Translated, it gives CASSPRGAGDSYEQYF. The V call is TRBV28, the J call TRBJ2-7; the match to TRBD2 covers 8 bases. V lost 5 bases to trimming and J lost 1 base; unmatched junction nucleotides: 10. CDR3 size: 16 residues. The germline CDR1 and CDR2 sequences are MDHEN and SYDVKM. Combining the CDR3 with reference TRBV28 and TRBJ2-7 gives the whole variable domain DVKVTQSSRYLVKRTGEKVFLECVQDMDHENMFWYRQDPGLGLRLIYFSYDVKMKEKGDIPEGYSVSREKKERFSLILESASTNQTSMYLCASSPRGAGDSYEQYFGPGTRLTVT.

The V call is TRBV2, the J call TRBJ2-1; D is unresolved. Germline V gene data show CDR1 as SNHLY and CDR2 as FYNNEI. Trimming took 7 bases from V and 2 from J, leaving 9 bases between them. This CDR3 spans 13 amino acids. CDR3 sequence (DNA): TGTGCCAGCATAGCTCGGGCCTACAATGAGCAGTTCTTC. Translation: CASIARAYNEQFF.

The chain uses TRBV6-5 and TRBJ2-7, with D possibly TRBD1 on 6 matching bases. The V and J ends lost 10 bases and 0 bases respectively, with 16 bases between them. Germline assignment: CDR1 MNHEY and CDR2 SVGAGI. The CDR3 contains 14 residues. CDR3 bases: TGTGCCACCCTCTGGACAGCCTTCTCCTACGAGCAGTACTTC. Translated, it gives CATLWTAFSYEQYF.

The CDR3 bases are TGTGCCAGCAGCTTACTAGCAGTGGGAGGTTACTACGAGCAGTACTTC. This gives the protein CASSLLAVGGYYEQYF. The genes are TRBV7-8 and TRBJ2-7; TRBD2 might be the D (6 bases). Trimming shortened V by 2 bases and J by 3 bases, and 17 bases separated the two germline ends. Germline CDR1 reads SGHVS; CDR2 reads FQNEAQ. The CDR3 is made up of 16 amino acids.

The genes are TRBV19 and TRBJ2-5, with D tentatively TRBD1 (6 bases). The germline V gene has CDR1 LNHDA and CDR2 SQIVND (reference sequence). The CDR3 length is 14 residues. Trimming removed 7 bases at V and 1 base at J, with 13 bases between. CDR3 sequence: CASTPTGSQETQYF. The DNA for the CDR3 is TGTGCCAGTACCCCCACAGGGAGCCAAGAGACCCAGTACTTC.

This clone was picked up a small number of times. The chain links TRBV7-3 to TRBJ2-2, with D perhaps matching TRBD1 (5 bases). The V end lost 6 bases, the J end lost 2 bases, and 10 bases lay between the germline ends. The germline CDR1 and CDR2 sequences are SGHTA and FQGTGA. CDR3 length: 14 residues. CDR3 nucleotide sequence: TGTGCCAGCAGGACACAGGTCAACACCGGGGAGCTGTTTTTT. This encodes CASRTQVNTGELFF.

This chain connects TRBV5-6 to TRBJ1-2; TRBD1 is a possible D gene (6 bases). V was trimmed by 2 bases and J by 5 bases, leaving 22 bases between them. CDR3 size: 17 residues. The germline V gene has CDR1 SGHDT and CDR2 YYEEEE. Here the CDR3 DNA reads TGTGCCAGCAGCTTCCGGGCCCTAGGGGGTTTAGGATATGGCTACACCTTC. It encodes CASSFRALGGLGYGYTF. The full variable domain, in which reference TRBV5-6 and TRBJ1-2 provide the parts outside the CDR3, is DAGVTQSPTHLIKTRGQQVTLRCSPKSGHDTVSWYQQALGQGPQFIFQYYEEEERQRGNFPDRFSGHQFPNYSSELNVNALLLGDSALYLCASSFRALGGLGYGYTFGSGTRLTVV.

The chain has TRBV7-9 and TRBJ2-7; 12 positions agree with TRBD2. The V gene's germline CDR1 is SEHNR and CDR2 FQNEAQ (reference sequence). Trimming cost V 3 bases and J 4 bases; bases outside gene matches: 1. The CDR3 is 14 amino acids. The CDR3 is CASSFGLAGYEQYF. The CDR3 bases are TGTGCCAGCAGCTTCGGACTAGCGGGGTACGAGCAGTACTTC. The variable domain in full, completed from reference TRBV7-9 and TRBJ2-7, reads DTGVSQNPRHKITKRGQNVTFRCDPISEHNRLYWYRQTLGQGPEFLTYFQNEAQLEKSRLLSDRFSAERPKGSFSTLEIQRTEQGDSAMYLCASSFGLAGYEQYFGPGTRLTVT.

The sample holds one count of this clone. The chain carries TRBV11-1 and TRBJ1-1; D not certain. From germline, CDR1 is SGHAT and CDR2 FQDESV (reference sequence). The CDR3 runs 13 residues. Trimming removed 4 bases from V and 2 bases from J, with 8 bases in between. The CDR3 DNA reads TGTGCCAGCAGCTCACAGAGTAACACTGAAGCTTTCTTT. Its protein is CASSSQSNTEAFF. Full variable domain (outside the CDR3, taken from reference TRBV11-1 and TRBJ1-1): EAEVAQSPRYKITEKSQAVAFWCDPISGHATLYWYRQILGQGPELLVQFQDESVVDDSQLPKDRFSAERLKGVDSTLKIQPAELGDSAMYLCASSSQSNTEAFFGQGTRLTVV.

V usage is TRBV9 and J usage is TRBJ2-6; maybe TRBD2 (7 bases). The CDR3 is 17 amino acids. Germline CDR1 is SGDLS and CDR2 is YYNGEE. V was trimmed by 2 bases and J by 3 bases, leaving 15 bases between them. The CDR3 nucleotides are TGTGCCAGCAGCGTCCGGGGAGGGGGTGATGGGGCCAACGTCCTGACTTTC. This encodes CASSVRGGGDGANVLTF.

CDR3 nucleotides: TGTGCCAGCAGGGAGGGACAGGGACCCTACAATGAGCAGTTCTTC. Protein: CASREGQGPYNEQFF. The gene calls are TRBV2 and TRBJ2-1, with 9 bases aligning to TRBD1. The CDR3 covers 15 residues. From germline, CDR1 is SNHLY and CDR2 FYNNEI. The V and J ends lost 6 bases and 2 bases, in that order; junction bases with no gene match: 5.

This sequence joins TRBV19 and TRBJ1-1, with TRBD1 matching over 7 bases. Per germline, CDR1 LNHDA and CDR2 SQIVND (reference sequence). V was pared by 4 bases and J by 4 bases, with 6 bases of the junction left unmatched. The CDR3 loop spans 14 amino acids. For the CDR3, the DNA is TGTGCCAGTAGTACACGACAGGGATTCACTGAAGCTTTCTTT. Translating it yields CASSTRQGFTEAFF.

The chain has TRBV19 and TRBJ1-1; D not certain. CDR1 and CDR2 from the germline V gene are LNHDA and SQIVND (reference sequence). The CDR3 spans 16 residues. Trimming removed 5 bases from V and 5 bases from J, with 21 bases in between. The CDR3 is CASSSLGRVRGTEAFF. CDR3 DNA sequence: TGTGCCAGTAGTTCTCTAGGGCGGGTTCGCGGGACTGAAGCTTTCTTT. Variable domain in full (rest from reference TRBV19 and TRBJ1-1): DGGITQSPKYLFRKEGQNVTLSCEQNLNHDAMYWYRQDPGQGLRLIYYSQIVNDFQKGDIAEGYSVSREKKESFPLTVTSAQKNPTAFYLCASSSLGRVRGTEAFFGQGTRLTVV.

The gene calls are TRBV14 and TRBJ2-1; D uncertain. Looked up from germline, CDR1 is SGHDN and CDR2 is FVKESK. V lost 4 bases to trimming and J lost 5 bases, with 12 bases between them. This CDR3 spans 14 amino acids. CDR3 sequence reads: CASSRLSRNNEQFF. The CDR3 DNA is TGTGCCAGCAGCCGCTTATCCAGGAACAATGAGCAGTTCTTC.

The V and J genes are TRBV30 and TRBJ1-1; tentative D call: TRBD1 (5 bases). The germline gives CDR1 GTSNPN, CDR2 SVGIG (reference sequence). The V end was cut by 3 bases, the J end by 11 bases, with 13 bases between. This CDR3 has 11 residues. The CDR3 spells CAWRGPGVAFF. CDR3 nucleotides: TGTGCCTGGAGGGGCCCGGGGGTCGCTTTCTTT.

The CDR3 nucleotides are TGTGCCACCAGGGCGCAGGGGGCATACACCATATATTTT. Its translation: CATRAQGAYTIYF. This chain uses TRBV24-1 with TRBJ1-3; 8 bases are a match to TRBD1. Unmatched junction bases numbered 6, after V lost 7 bases and J lost 8 bases. This CDR3 region has 13 residues. Germline CDR1 and CDR2: KGHDR and SFDVKD.

The CDR3 nucleotides are TGTGCCAGCAGCCCCGACAGTAGCAATCAGCCCCAGCATTTT. As protein: CASSPDSSNQPQHF. The chain employs TRBV4-2 and TRBJ1-5; a weak D match, TRBD1 (5 bases). Germline assignment: CDR1 LGHNA and CDR2 YNFKEQ. The germline V and J ends were trimmed by 4 bases and 0 bases, with 7 bases remaining between them. This CDR3 spans 14 amino acids.

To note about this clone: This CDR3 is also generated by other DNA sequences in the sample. The CDR3 loop reads CASSPQGNTEAFF. In DNA form, the CDR3 reads TGTGCCAGCAGCCCACAGGGGAACACTGAAGCTTTCTTT. The rearrangement joins TRBV3-1 (or the pseudogene TRBV3-2) to TRBJ1-1, with D tentatively TRBD1 (6 bases). From germline, CDR1 is LGHDT and CDR2 YNNKEL (reference sequence). The V end lost 4 bases, the J end lost 1 base, and 7 bases lay between the germline ends. The CDR3 totals 13 residues.

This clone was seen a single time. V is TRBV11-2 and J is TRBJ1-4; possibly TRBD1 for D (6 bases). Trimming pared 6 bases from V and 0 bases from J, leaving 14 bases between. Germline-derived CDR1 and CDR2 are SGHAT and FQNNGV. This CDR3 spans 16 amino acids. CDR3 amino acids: CASSTVRGPTNEKLFF. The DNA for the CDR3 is TGTGCCAGCAGTACAGTCAGGGGCCCAACTAATGAAAAACTGTTTTTT.

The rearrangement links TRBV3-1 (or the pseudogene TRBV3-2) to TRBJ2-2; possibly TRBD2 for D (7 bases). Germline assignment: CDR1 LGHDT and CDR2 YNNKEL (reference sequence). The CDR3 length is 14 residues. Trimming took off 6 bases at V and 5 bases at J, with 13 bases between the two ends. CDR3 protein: CASSPRGGTGELFF. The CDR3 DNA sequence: TGTGCCAGCAGTCCAAGGGGGGGGACCGGGGAGCTGTTTTTT.

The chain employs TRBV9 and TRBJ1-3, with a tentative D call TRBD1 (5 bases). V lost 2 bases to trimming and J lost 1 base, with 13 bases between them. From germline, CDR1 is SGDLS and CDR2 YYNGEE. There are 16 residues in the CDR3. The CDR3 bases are TGTGCCAGCAGCGTTCAACCAGGGAGGTCTGGAAACACCATATATTTT. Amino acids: CASSVQPGRSGNTIYF.

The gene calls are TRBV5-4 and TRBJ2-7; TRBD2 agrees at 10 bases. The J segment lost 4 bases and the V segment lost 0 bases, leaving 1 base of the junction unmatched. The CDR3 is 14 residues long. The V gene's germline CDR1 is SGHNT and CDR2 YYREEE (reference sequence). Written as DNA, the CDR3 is TGTGCCAGCAGCTTGGGGACTAGCGGTTACGAGCAGTACTTC. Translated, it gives CASSLGTSGYEQYF.